What follows are 26 T cell receptor beta chains derived from one specimen sequenced in a study of T cell repertoires in cytomegalovirus infection. TCRdb passed the reads through MiXCR, listing each CDR3 protein once. Seen here are 510,000 or so distinct CDR3 sequences, 26% observed once, and the top ten hold over 10%. The sequenced sample was PBMCs. The receptors here all came from a human donor in good health (CMV status not recorded). Some clones in this sample may be carry-over from other donors' samples.

The chain employs TRBV11-3 and TRBJ2-1, with 11 bases lining up with TRBD2. The ends lost 8 bases at V and 8 bases at J; junction bases unmatched: 8. Germline values: CDR1 SGHNT, CDR2 YENEEA. The CDR3 is 14 residues long. This CDR3 reads CASALTSGIDEQFF. The CDR3 coding sequence is TGTGCCAGCGCCCTGACTAGCGGGATAGATGAGCAGTTCTTC.

This chain joins TRBV7-2 and TRBJ2-1, with 9 bases fitting TRBD2. This CDR3 is 14 amino acids long. Germline-derived CDR1 and CDR2 are SGHTA and FQGNSA. J lost 9 bases, V lost 5 bases, and 8 bases had no gene match. The CDR3 DNA is TGTGCCAGCAGCCCACAGGGCGGGAGGGGTGAGCAGTTCTTC. Its protein is CASSPQGGRGEQFF.

This chain connects TRBV6-2 or TRBV6-3 to TRBJ2-7; D perhaps matches TRBD1 (6 bases). The V gene's germline CDR1 is MNHEY and CDR2 SVGEGT. CDR3 size: 18 residues. The V gene lost 5 bases and the J gene lost 3 bases, with 26 bases spanning the gap. The CDR3 bases are TGTGCCAGCAGTGGCTACGAGTTTTTAAGCCGGACAGTCTACGAGCAGTACGTC. Amino acids: CASSGYEFLSRTVYEQYV.

This chain uses TRBV28 with TRBJ2-3; tentative D call: TRBD2 (6 bases). Germline loops: CDR1 MDHEN, CDR2 SYDVKM. This CDR3 is 15 amino acids long. Trimming took 3 bases from V and 6 from J, leaving 16 bases between them. The CDR3 protein is CASSLPGGMGDTQYF. Written as DNA, the CDR3 is TGTGCCAGCAGTTTGCCGGGCGGGATGGGGGATACGCAGTATTTT.

This clonotype was detected a few times. This CDR3 is CSARDSRLGSTDTQYF. The DNA for the CDR3 is TGCAGTGCTAGAGATTCCCGACTAGGTAGCACAGATACGCAGTATTTT. The chain recombines TRBV20-1 with TRBJ2-3; possible D gene TRBD2, 6 bases. The germline V and J ends were trimmed by 0 bases and 0 bases, with 13 bases remaining between them. Germline loops: CDR1 DFQATT, CDR2 SNEGSKA (reference sequence). This CDR3 has 16 amino acids.

This chain links TRBV19 with TRBJ1-2, with no clear D. The CDR3 consists of 10 residues. Trimming pared 8 bases from V and 5 bases from J, leaving 6 bases between. Germline CDR1 is LNHDA and CDR2 is SQIVND (reference sequence). CDR3 loop: CASGRYGYTF. The CDR3 DNA reads TGTGCCAGTGGAAGATATGGCTACACCTTC.

V usage is TRBV20-1 and J usage is TRBJ2-7, with 7 bases aligning to TRBD1. This CDR3 comprises 15 residues. V shed 4 bases, J shed 0 bases, and the junction held 9 bases outside the gene matches. Per germline, CDR1 DFQATT and CDR2 SNEGSKA (reference sequence). Here the CDR3 DNA reads TGCAGTGCTAAGAGGGGGCGGGTCGGCTCCTACGAGCAGTACTTC. This encodes CSAKRGRVGSYEQYF.

The J gene is TRBJ1-4, the V gene TRBV6-1; weak D call: TRBD1 (6 bases). The CDR3 sequence is 19 residues long. The V end lost 5 bases, the J end lost 7 bases, and 29 bases lay between the germline ends. The germline CDR1 and CDR2 sequences are MNHNS and SASEGT. The CDR3 nucleotides read TGTGCCAGCAGTACCGACAGGCTCGGCTATCATGAGCGGGGTGAAAAACTGTTTTTT. Translation: CASSTDRLGYHERGEKLFF.

V and J are TRBV4-1 and TRBJ2-3, with TRBD2 matching 9 bases. The CDR3 sequence is 16 residues long. J gave up 7 bases and V 0 bases, and 8 bases lay outside the gene matches. Germline V gene lookup returns CDR1 MGHRA and CDR2 YSYEKL. The CDR3: CASSQERAGGPHTQYF. In nucleotides, the CDR3 is TGCGCCAGCAGCCAAGAGAGGGCGGGAGGGCCTCATACGCAGTATTTT.

This clonotype has only one observation. The gene calls are TRBV29-1 and TRBJ2-7, with TRBD2 as a possible D gene (6 bases). CDR3 length equals 12 residues. V was pared by 3 bases and J by 6 bases, with 12 bases between. Looked up from germline, CDR1 is SQVTM and CDR2 is ANQGSEA. The CDR3 sequence: CSVDLGGSEQYF. The CDR3, as DNA: TGCAGCGTTGATCTGGGGGGAAGCGAGCAGTACTTC.

The V and J genes are TRBV7-9 and TRBJ2-7, with a tentative D call TRBD2 (5 bases). Trimming pared 2 bases from V and 0 bases from J, leaving 11 bases between. Per the germline V gene, CDR1 is SEHNR and CDR2 is FQNEAQ (reference sequence). The CDR3 totals 15 residues. CDR3 sequence (DNA): TGTGCCAGCAGCTTAATGAGCGGCAGCTCCTACGAGCAGTACTTC. Protein product: CASSLMSGSSYEQYF.

This clonotype was seen only a few times. The rearrangement joins TRBV28 to TRBJ2-7, with a tentative D call TRBD2 (6 bases). CDR1 is MDHEN and CDR2 is SYDVKM in the germline V gene. This CDR3 comprises 14 residues. V was trimmed by 5 bases and J by 2 bases, leaving 13 bases between them. Written as DNA, the CDR3 is TGTGCCAGCAGTCTCGGCGGGATCCCCTACGAGCAGTACTTC. Protein product: CASSLGGIPYEQYF.

The chain is built from TRBV4-1 and TRBJ2-3; D gene unclear. The germline V gene has CDR1 MGHRA and CDR2 YSYEKL. The germline V and J ends were trimmed by 0 bases and 6 bases, with 7 bases remaining between them. This CDR3 is built from 13 residues. The CDR3 reads CASSQDIGDTQYF. CDR3 coding DNA: TGCGCCAGCAGCCAAGATATCGGCGATACGCAGTATTTT.

There are a few counts of this clonotype. In nucleotides, the CDR3 is TGTGCCAGCAGTGTGTCCAGCGGGAGGGCCGGAAATGAGCAGTTCTTC. This codes for CASSVSSGRAGNEQFF. The chain employs TRBV2 and TRBJ2-1; 10 bases agree with TRBD2. Germline values: CDR1 SNHLY, CDR2 FYNNEI. The CDR3 runs 16 residues. V lost 4 bases to trimming and J lost 7 bases; unmatched junction nucleotides: 10.

This clonotype was found many times. This chain uses TRBV7-2 with TRBJ1-6, with D possibly being TRBD1 (6 bases). Looked up from germline, CDR1 is SGHTA and CDR2 is FQGNSA. This CDR3 has 14 amino acids. Trimming cost V 3 bases and J 10 bases, with 13 bases left between them. The CDR3 region has the DNA TGTGCCAGCAGCTTCCTCACAGGGCTCTCACCCCTCCACTTT. Translated, it gives CASSFLTGLSPLHF.

V and J are TRBV19 and TRBJ2-3; D not certain. V lost 2 bases and J 2 bases, leaving 5 bases between the germline ends. The CDR3 spans 13 residues. Germline-derived CDR1 and CDR2 are LNHDA and SQIVND (reference sequence). CDR3 residues: CASSILLTDTQYF. As DNA, the CDR3 is TGTGCCAGTAGTATACTGCTCACAGATACGCAGTATTTT.

The V gene is TRBV28, the J gene TRBJ2-2, with D perhaps TRBD2 (5 bases). The CDR3 contains 16 residues. Germline V lookup: CDR1 MDHEN, CDR2 SYDVKM. V lost 5 bases to trimming and J lost 1 base, with 14 bases between them. Here the CDR3 reads CASSPPRAWNTGELFF. The CDR3 DNA reads TGTGCCAGCAGTCCCCCGCGGGCGTGGAACACCGGGGAGCTGTTTTTT.

This chain connects TRBV11-2 to TRBJ2-7; 7 bases fit TRBD2. CDR1 and CDR2 from the germline V gene are SGHAT and FQNNGV. V gave up 4 bases and J gave up 3 bases; unmatched junction bases: 6. CDR3 length equals 14 residues. The CDR3 sequence: CASSSGRTSYEQYF. The CDR3 DNA reads as TGTGCCAGCAGCTCCGGGCGGACTAGCTACGAGCAGTACTTC.

The chain links TRBV29-1 to TRBJ1-2, with D tentatively TRBD1 (6 bases). The V and J ends lost 5 bases and 4 bases respectively, with 11 bases between them. The CDR3 loop spans 12 amino acids. Germline V gene lookup returns CDR1 SQVTM and CDR2 ANQGSEA. The CDR3 protein is CSVRDTIYGYTF. Here the CDR3 DNA reads TGCAGCGTTCGGGACACGATCTATGGCTACACCTTC.

J is TRBJ1-2 and V is TRBV30; a possible D gene is TRBD1 (5 bases). Trimming took off 8 bases at V and 0 bases at J, with 16 bases between the two ends. The CDR3 spans 14 residues. The V gene's germline CDR1 is GTSNPN and CDR2 SVGIG (reference sequence). The DNA for the CDR3 is TGTGCCAGGAACTCCGGGACCACTAACTATGGCTACACCTTC. Protein sequence: CARNSGTTNYGYTF.

The rearrangement uses TRBV6-5 and TRBJ1-1; TRBD1 might be the D (5 bases). This CDR3 spans 17 amino acids. In germline, CDR1 is MNHEY, CDR2 SVGAGI. Trimming shortened V by 2 bases and J by 4 bases, and 20 bases separated the two germline ends. The chain's CDR3 is CASSYRRQRGSSTEAFF. The CDR3 DNA reads TGTGCCAGCAGTTACCGGAGACAGCGGGGATCAAGCACTGAAGCTTTCTTT.

This clonotype was counted between two and nine times. This chain connects TRBV7-2 to TRBJ2-3; a possible D gene is TRBD1 (5 bases). The V and J ends lost 5 bases and 1 base respectively, with 16 bases between them. This CDR3 contains 16 residues. Germline loops: CDR1 SGHTA, CDR2 FQGNSA. The CDR3 is CASSLGASERTDTQYF. CDR3 nucleotide sequence: TGTGCCAGCAGCCTAGGGGCGTCTGAGCGCACAGATACGCAGTATTTT.

This clonotype showed up just a few times. The chain has TRBV6-5 and TRBJ2-2; tentatively, D is TRBD2 (5 bases). Deletions cut 2 bases from V and 4 bases from J, with 11 bases between. CDR1 and CDR2 (germline): MNHEY, SVGAGI. The CDR3 has 15 residues. The CDR3 spells CASSYGRGSTGELFF. The CDR3 nucleotides are TGTGCCAGCAGTTACGGTCGGGGAAGCACCGGGGAGCTGTTTTTT.

This clonotype turned up a few times. This chain links TRBV27 with TRBJ2-5; 7 nucleotides align to TRBD1. V was pared by 5 bases and J by 5 bases, with 5 bases of the junction left unmatched. The CDR3 runs to 13 residues. CDR1 and CDR2 from the germline V gene are MNHEY and SMNVEV (reference sequence). CDR3 in amino acids: CASSHDRVETQYF. CDR3 sequence (DNA): TGTGCCAGCAGTCACGACAGGGTGGAGACCCAGTACTTC.

This chain connects TRBV29-1 to TRBJ2-2; 8 bases agree with TRBD2. V lost 3 bases to trimming and J lost 4 bases; unmatched junction nucleotides: 4. Germline CDR1 reads SQVTM; CDR2 reads ANQGSEA. CDR3 length: 14 amino acids. CDR3 amino acids: CSVELLAVTGELFF. The DNA for the CDR3 is TGCAGCGTTGAGTTACTAGCGGTCACCGGGGAGCTGTTTTTT.

This clonotype was observed many times. At one of its ends the junction is not consistent with the germline gene, which may arise from a read error. This rearrangement joins TRBV28 to TRBJ2-1; TRBD2 matches 7 bases. The germline CDR1 and CDR2 sequences are MDHEN and SYDVKM. The CDR3 is made up of 15 amino acids. Here the CDR3 DNA reads TGTGCCAGCAGCCCGAAAATCCCCCACGGACTAGTAAGGGTCTTC. Its protein product is CASSPKIPHGLVRVF.